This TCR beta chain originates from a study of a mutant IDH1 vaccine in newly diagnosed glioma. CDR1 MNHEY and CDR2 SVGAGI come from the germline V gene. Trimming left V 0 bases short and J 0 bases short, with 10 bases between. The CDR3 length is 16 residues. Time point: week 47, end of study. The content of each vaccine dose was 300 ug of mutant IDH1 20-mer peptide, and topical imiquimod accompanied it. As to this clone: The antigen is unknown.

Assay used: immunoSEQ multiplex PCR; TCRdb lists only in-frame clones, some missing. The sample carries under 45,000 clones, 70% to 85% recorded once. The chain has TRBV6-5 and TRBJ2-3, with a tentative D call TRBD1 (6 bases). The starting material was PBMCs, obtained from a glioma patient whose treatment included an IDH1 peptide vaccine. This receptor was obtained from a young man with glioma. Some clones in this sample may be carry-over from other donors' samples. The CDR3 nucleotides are TGTGCCAGCAGTTACTCGACAGGTTCTAGCACAGATACGCAGTATTTT. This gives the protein CASSYSTGSSTDTQYF.